The rows below give T cell receptor beta chains drawn from one sample of a study of cytomegalovirus exposure and HLA in healthy donors. Method: immunoSEQ multiplex PCR; TCRdb's copy keeps in-frame clones and lacks some. The sample has over 100,000 clones; the top ten hold around 7%. The sequenced material came from PBMCs. These receptors all stem from a man between 40 and 49 years old in good health and CMV-seropositive. Each CDR3 is given with its conserved first and last residue. D genes are given only for firm matches.

V: TRBV19
D: NA
J: TRBJ2-7
CDR3: CASSTFGASSYEQYF
DNA: TGTGCCAGTAGTACCTTTGGGGCGAGCTCCTACGAGCAGTACTTC

V: TRBV7-6
D: TRBD2
J: TRBJ2-3
CDR3: CASSLDLAGRADTQYF
DNA: TGTGCCAGCAGCTTAGACTTAGCGGGACGCGCAGATACGCAGTATTTT

V: TRBV9
D: NA
J: TRBJ1-1
CDR3: CASSVREQGYTEAFF
DNA: TGTGCCAGCAGCGTAAGGGAACAGGGTTACACTGAAGCTTTCTTT

V: TRBV5-8
D: TRBD1
J: TRBJ1-2
CDR3: CASSQGTGEGRNYGYTF
DNA: TGTGCCAGCAGCCAAGGGACAGGGGAAGGGAGAAACTATGGCTACACCTTC

V: TRBV11-2
D: TRBD2
J: TRBJ2-2
CDR3: CASSLGGGRAGTGELFF
DNA: TGTGCCAGCAGCCTAGGGGGCGGGAGGGCCGGCACCGGGGAGCTGTTTTTT

V: TRBV5-1
D: NA
J: TRBJ2-1
CDR3: CASRQPGAYLNNEQFF
DNA: TGCGCCAGCAGGCAGCCAGGGGCCTACCTAAACAATGAGCAGTTCTTC

V: TRBV6-6
D: TRBD1
J: TRBJ2-7
CDR3: CASSYRGQGIYEQYF
DNA: TGTGCCAGCAGTTACCGCGGACAGGGGATCTACGAGCAGTACTTC

V: TRBV6-6
D: NA
J: TRBJ1-3
CDR3: CASSPLGAGNTIYF
DNA: TGTGCCAGCAGTCCCTTAGGGGCTGGAAACACCATATATTTT

V: TRBV6-5
D: TRBD2
J: TRBJ2-2
CDR3: CASQRGRAIGELFF
DNA: TGTGCCAGCCAGAGAGGGAGGGCGATCGGGGAGCTGTTTTTT

V: TRBV18
D: TRBD1
J: TRBJ2-7
CDR3: CASSPEQGDEQYF
DNA: TGTGCCAGCTCACCCGAACAGGGGGACGAGCAGTACTTC